This TCR beta chain was retrieved from a study of blood T cell repertoires in COVID-19. Study details: Italy, Spain and the United States were the sources of the convalescent and acute COVID-19 samples.

This clone has a handful of counts. The same CDR3 also results from other DNA sequences found in this sample. V was pared by 0 bases and J by 3 bases, with 2 bases of the junction left unmatched. The CDR3 has 14 amino acids. Germline CDR1 reads SGHRS; CDR2 reads YFSETQ. In the study's own analysis: Reference gene primer amplification in the assay estimated nucleated cell counts. The data were produced by immunoSEQ multiplex PCR, yet TCRdb's version contains in-frame clones alone and is incomplete. V, J and clone size are those of that table, while D and trimming were read from the DNA. This table holds 160,000 or so clones, roughly 77% found once.

Sequences were obtained from peripheral blood. The gene calls are TRBV5-1 and TRBJ1-1; the match to TRBD1 covers 7 bases. This TCR derives from a man between 65 and 85 years old with active or convalescent COVID-19. The CDR3 region is CASSLEGAYTEAFF. DNA of the CDR3: TGCGCCAGCAGCTTGGAGGGGGCCTACACTGAAGCTTTCTTT.